The 18 T cell receptor beta chains below come from one sample, sequenced in a study of blood T cells in healthy people across ages. Alongside a J-beta primer mix, a sample-barcoded 5' primer served in a second PCR lasting about 7 to 12 cycles. MiXCR, run by TCRdb on the 5' RACE reads, gives a single entry per CDR3 protein. The sample has about 900,000 distinct CDR3 sequences; 48% are singletons. The sequencing sample was made of blood. Source of these receptors: a man aged 30-40 years in good health.

The chain couples TRBV12-3 or TRBV12-4 to TRBJ2-3; D ambiguous. Trimming stripped 6 bases from V and 2 bases from J, with 6 bases between. The CDR3 is made up of 12 amino acids. Here the CDR3 reads CASRDHTDTQYF. CDR3 DNA: TGTGCCAGCAGAGACCACACAGATACGCAGTATTTT.

The chain couples TRBV7-8 to TRBJ2-7; D remains ambiguous. The CDR3 runs 14 residues. Trimming shortened V by 1 base and J by 3 bases, and 10 bases separated the two germline ends. Germline lookup yields CDR1 SGHVS and CDR2 FQNEAQ. The DNA for the CDR3 is TGTGCCAGCAGCTTAGAGAGGTTAGTCTACGAGCAGTACTTC. It is translated as CASSLERLVYEQYF.

This clonotype has only a few counts. The V gene is TRBV7-2, the J gene TRBJ1-1; no firm D call. Germline V gene sequence: CDR1 SGHTA, CDR2 FQGNSA. V lost 1 base to trimming and J lost 9 bases, with 12 bases between them. CDR3 length: 13 amino acids. In DNA, the CDR3 is TGTGCCAGCAGCTTAGGCGTCAGTAAAAAAGCTTTCTTT. This encodes CASSLGVSKKAFF.

V usage is TRBV6-5 and J usage is TRBJ2-3; 12 nucleotides agree with TRBD2. This CDR3 has 15 residues. Germline assignment: CDR1 MNHEY and CDR2 SVGAGI. J gave up 5 bases and V 7 bases, and 7 bases lay outside the gene matches. CDR3 coding DNA: TGTGCCAGCATTCCTAGCGGGGGGGCGAGAGATACGCAGTATTTT. This encodes CASIPSGGARDTQYF.

The chain combines TRBV6-1 with TRBJ2-5; the D gene is possibly TRBD1 (6 bases). The J call may be mistaken, given a closer DNA end match to TRBJ2-7. There are 16 residues in the CDR3. Looked up from germline, CDR1 is MNHNS and CDR2 is SASEGT. This CDR3 is CASSEAPSDRPYEQYF. In nucleotides, the CDR3 is TGTGCCAGCAGTGAAGCGCCCTCGGACAGACCCTACGAGCAGTACTTC.

J is TRBJ1-2 and V is TRBV7-2; 7 bases line up with TRBD1. Germline V gene lookup returns CDR1 SGHTA and CDR2 FQGNSA. The CDR3 runs to 14 residues. Germline trimming cut 7 bases from V and 6 bases from J; bases unmatched to any gene: 11. The CDR3 DNA follows: TGTGCCAGCAACCAGGGGGGGGCAGTGGATGGCTACACCTTC. Translation gives CASNQGGAVDGYTF. The entire variable domain, with the rest obtained from reference TRBV7-2 and TRBJ1-2, is as follows: GAGVSQSPSNKVTEKGKDVELRCDPISGHTALYWYRQSLGQGLEFLIYFQGNSAPDKSGLPSDRFSAERTGGSVSTLTIQRTQQEDSAVYLCASNQGGAVDGYTFGSGTRLTVV.

The chain employs TRBV20-1 and TRBJ1-6; D perhaps matches TRBD1 (5 bases). The V gene's germline CDR1 is DFQATT and CDR2 SNEGSKA (reference sequence). Trimming pared 0 bases from V and 4 bases from J, leaving 13 bases between. This CDR3 has 16 amino acids. The CDR3 coding sequence is TGCAGTGCTAGAGATCCCTTAGGGGATTATAATTCACCCCTCCACTTT. This translates into CSARDPLGDYNSPLHF.

Remarks on this clonotype: Relative to the germline gene, one junction end is altered; a read error may explain this. V usage is TRBV4-1 and J usage is TRBJ2-7; D is unclear. This CDR3 has 15 amino acids. Germline values: CDR1 MGHRA, CDR2 YSYEKL. The CDR3 DNA sequence: TGCACCAGCAGCCAAGACCACAGAAGTGTCTACGAGCAGTACTTC. It is translated as CTSSQDHRSVYEQYF.

This clonotype was counted a few times. This chain links TRBV4-1 with TRBJ2-7; D gene uncertain. V was cut by 0 bases and J by 2 bases, with 14 bases left in between. The CDR3 is 16 amino acids. Germline V CDR1 and CDR2: MGHRA, YSYEKL. The CDR3 loop is CASSQDWRQQPYEQYF. The DNA of the CDR3 is TGCGCCAGCAGCCAAGATTGGCGGCAGCAACCCTACGAGCAGTACTTC.

The chain recombines TRBV5-1 with TRBJ2-4; D may be TRBD1 or TRBD2 (5 bases each). The last part of the DNA fits TRBJ2-7 better; the J call may be wrong. Germline V lookup: CDR1 SGHRS, CDR2 YFSETQ. CDR3 length equals 14 residues. DNA for the CDR3: TGCGCCAGCAGCCAAACCGGGACCACCTACGAGCAGTACTTC. Amino acids: CASSQTGTTYEQYF.

In its sample, this clonotype was seen a few times. The chain employs TRBV20-1 and TRBJ2-1; maybe TRBD1 (5 bases). Germline values: CDR1 DFQATT, CDR2 SNEGSKA (reference sequence). This CDR3 region has 14 residues. Trimming shortened V by 4 bases and J by 4 bases, and 14 bases separated the two germline ends. CDR3 DNA sequence: TGCAGTGCTACGCTTCCGACAGCATACAATGAGCAGTTCTTC. This gives the protein CSATLPTAYNEQFF.

This clonotype turned up a few times. The chain has TRBV12-3 or TRBV12-4 and TRBJ2-7; 7 positions match TRBD2. This CDR3 has 14 amino acids. V shed 3 bases and J 5 bases; nucleotides not matched to a gene: 7. The CDR3 sequence is CASSFRGENHEQYF. DNA for the CDR3: TGTGCCAGCAGTTTCCGGGGGGAAAACCACGAGCAGTACTTC.

The rearrangement uses TRBV30 and TRBJ2-3, with 10 bases identical to TRBD1. Germline CDR1 is GTSNPN and CDR2 is SVGIG (reference sequence). Trimming cost V 5 bases and J 4 bases; bases outside gene matches: 0. CDR3 size: 12 residues. As DNA, the CDR3 is TGTGCCTGGGACAGGGGGCCAGATACGCAGTATTTT. Protein sequence: CAWDRGPDTQYF. The variable domain in full, with the rest retrieved from reference TRBV30 and TRBJ2-3, is SQTIHQWPATLVQPVGSPLSLECTVEGTSNPNLYWYRQAAGRGLQLLFYSVGIGQISSEVPQNLSASRPQDRQFILSSKKLLLSDSGFYLCAWDRGPDTQYFGPGTRLTVL.

This chain links TRBV24-1 with TRBJ2-5; 7 bases line up with TRBD1. There are 15 residues in the CDR3. Unmatched junction bases numbered 4, after V lost 3 bases and J lost 1 base. CDR1 and CDR2 from the germline V gene are KGHDR and SFDVKD. The CDR3 is CATSDPRDSQETQYF. The CDR3 coding sequence is TGTGCCACCAGTGATCCCCGGGACAGCCAAGAGACCCAGTACTTC.

Points on this clonotype: Sequence at one end of the junction differs from germline and may be a read error. The chain carries TRBV9 and TRBJ2-1, with 8 bases identical to TRBD2. Germline-derived CDR1 and CDR2 are SGDLS and YYNGEE. This CDR3 comprises 15 residues. The CDR3 DNA is TGTGCCAGCAGCCCCCCCGGGGGGGCCTACAATGAGCGGTTCTTC. It translates to CASSPPGGAYNERFF.

V is TRBV13 and J is TRBJ2-7; TRBD1 agrees at 8 bases. Germline V gene sequence: CDR1 PRHDT, CDR2 FYEKMQ (reference sequence). With 4 bases clipped from V and 0 bases from J, the junction kept 11 bases outside the gene matches. CDR3 length: 17 amino acids. The CDR3 sequence is CASSSGQGSVTSYEQYF. Here the CDR3 DNA reads TGTGCCAGCAGCTCTGGACAGGGTTCGGTAACCTCCTACGAGCAGTACTTC.

This chain joins TRBV12-3 or TRBV12-4 and TRBJ2-7; D is ambiguous. V was trimmed by 6 bases and J by 2 bases, leaving 11 bases between them. The CDR3 covers 13 residues. CDR3 sequence reads: CASRIGPTYEQYF. The CDR3 DNA sequence: TGTGCCAGCAGGATAGGGCCAACCTACGAGCAGTACTTC.

This clonotype has only a few counts. This chain joins TRBV5-1 and TRBJ2-3; TRBD2 is a possible D gene (5 bases). The CDR3 spans 14 residues. Germline CDR1 is SGHRS and CDR2 is YFSETQ. Trimming left V 3 bases short and J 6 bases short, with 14 bases between. The CDR3 nucleotides read TGCGCCAGCAGCTGGAGCGGCACTACGGATACGCAGTATTTT. Amino acids: CASSWSGTTDTQYF. Drawing the rest from reference TRBV5-1 and TRBJ2-3, the complete variable domain is KAGVTQTPRYLIKTRGQQVTLSCSPISGHRSVSWYQQTPGQGLQFLFEYFSETQRNKGNFPGRFSGRQFSNSRSEMNVSTLELGDSALYLCASSWSGTTDTQYFGPGTRLTVL.